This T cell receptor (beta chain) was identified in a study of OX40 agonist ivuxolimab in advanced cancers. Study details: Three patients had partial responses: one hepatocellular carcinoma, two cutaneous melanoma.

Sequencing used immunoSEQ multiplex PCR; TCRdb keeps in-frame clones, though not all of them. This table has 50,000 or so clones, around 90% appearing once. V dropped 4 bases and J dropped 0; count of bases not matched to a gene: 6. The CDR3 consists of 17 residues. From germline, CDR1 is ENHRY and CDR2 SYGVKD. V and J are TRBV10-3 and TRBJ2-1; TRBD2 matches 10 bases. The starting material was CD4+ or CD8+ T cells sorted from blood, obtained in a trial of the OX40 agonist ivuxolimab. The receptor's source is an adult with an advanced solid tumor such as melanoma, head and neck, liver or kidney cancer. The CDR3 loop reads CAISGNSGGSSYNEQFF. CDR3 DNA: TGTGCCATCAGTGGCAATAGCGGGGGGTCCTCCTACAATGAGCAGTTCTTC.